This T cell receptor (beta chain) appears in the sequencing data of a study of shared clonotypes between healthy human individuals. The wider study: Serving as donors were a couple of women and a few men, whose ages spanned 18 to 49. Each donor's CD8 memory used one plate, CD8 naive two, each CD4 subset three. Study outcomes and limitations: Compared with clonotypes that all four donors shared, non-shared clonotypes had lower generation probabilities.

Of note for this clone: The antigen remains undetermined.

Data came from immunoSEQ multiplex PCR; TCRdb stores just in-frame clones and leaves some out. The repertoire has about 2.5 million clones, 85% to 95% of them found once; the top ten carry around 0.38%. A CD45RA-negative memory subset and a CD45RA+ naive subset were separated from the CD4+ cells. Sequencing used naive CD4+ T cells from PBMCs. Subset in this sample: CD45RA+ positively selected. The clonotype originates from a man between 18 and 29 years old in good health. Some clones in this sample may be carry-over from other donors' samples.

The DNA of the CDR3 is TGTGCCATCAGCTCCCCCGGAGGTCGGGGGGGCACCGGGGAGCTGTTTTTT. It specifies CAISSPGGRGGTGELFF. V usage is TRBV10-3 and J usage is TRBJ2-2, with TRBD2 identical over 8 bases. Germline values: CDR1 ENHRY, CDR2 SYGVKD. The CDR3 spans 17 residues. Germline trimming cut 6 bases from V and 4 bases from J; bases unmatched to any gene: 13.